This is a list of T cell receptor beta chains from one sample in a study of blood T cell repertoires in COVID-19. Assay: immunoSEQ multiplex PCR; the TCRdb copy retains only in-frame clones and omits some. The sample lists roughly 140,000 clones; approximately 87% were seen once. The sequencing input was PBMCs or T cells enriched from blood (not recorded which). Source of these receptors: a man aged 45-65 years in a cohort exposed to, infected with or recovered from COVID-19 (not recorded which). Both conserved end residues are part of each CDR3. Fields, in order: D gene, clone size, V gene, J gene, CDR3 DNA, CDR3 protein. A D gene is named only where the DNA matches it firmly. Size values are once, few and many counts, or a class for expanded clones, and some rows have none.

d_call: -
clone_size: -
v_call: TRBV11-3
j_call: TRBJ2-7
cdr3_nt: TGTGCCAGCAGCTTAGATCGACTGGACGAGCAGTACTTC
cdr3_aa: CASSLDRLDEQYF

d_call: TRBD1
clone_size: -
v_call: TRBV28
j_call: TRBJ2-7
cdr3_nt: TGTGCCAGCAGTACCGTGGGCGGACAGGCCTACGAGCAGTACTTC
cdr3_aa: CASSTVGGQAYEQYF

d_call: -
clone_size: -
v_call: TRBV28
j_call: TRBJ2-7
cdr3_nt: TGTGCCAGCAGCCGGTACGAGCAGTACTTC
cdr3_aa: CASSRYEQYF

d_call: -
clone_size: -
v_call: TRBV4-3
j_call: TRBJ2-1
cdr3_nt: TGCGCCAGCAGTCAGGGGTACAATGAGCAGTTCTTC
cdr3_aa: CASSQGYNEQFF

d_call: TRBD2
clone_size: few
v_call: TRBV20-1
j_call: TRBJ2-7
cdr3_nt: TGCAGTGCTAGTGCCTGGGAGGGCAACAACGAGCAGTACTTC
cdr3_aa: CSASAWEGNNEQYF

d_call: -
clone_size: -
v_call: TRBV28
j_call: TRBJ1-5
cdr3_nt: TGTGCCAGCATTGGGGAGCGGGATCAGCCCCAGCATTTT
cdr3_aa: CASIGERDQPQHF

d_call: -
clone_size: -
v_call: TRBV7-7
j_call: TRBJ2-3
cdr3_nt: TGTGCCAGCAGCCCGGACCTCCGAGGGACAGATACGCAGTATTTT
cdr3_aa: CASSPDLRGTDTQYF

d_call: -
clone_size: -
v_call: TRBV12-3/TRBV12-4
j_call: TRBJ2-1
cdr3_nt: TGTGCCAGCAGTTTCAGTGGTGAGCAGTTCTTC
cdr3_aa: CASSFSGEQFF

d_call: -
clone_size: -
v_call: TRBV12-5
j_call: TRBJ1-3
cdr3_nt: TGTGCTAGTGGTCTGGACGGAGCGGGAAACACCATATATTTT
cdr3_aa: CASGLDGAGNTIYF

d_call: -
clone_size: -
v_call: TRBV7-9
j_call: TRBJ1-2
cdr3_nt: TGTGCCAGCAGACCATCGGGGGGGTCTAACTATGGCTACACCTTC
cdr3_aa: CASRPSGGSNYGYTF

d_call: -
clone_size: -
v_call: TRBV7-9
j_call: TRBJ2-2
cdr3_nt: TGTGCCAGTGGAGACGGAGGAATCAACACCGGGGAGCTGTTTTTT
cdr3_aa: CASGDGGINTGELFF

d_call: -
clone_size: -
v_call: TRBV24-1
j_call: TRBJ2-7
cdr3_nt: TGTGCCACCAGGAGACAAGGCTCCTACGAGCAGTACTTC
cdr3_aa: CATRRQGSYEQYF

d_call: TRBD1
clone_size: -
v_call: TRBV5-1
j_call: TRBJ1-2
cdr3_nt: TGCGCCAGCCTCCCCGGGACAGGCGTCAACTATGGCTACACCTTC
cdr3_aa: CASLPGTGVNYGYTF

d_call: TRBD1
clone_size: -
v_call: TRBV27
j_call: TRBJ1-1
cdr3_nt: TGTGCCAGCAGTTCGGGACAGGTGAACACTGAAGCTTTCTTT
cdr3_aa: CASSSGQVNTEAFF

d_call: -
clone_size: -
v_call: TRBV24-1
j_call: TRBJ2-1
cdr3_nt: TGTGCCACCAGTGACAACAATGAGCAGTTCTTC
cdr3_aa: CATSDNNEQFF

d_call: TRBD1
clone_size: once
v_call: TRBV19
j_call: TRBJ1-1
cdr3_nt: TGTGCCACCCACAGGGGTGTTACTGAAGCTTTCTTT
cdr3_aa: CATHRGVTEAFF

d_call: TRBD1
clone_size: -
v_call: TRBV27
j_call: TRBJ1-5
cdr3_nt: TGTGCCAGCAGTCTCGCCCCGACAGGGTACAATCAGCCCCAGCATTTT
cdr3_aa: CASSLAPTGYNQPQHF

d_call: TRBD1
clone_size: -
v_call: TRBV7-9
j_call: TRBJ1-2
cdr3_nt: TGTGCCAGCAGCTTAGACTACACAGGGGCTGGCTACACCTTC
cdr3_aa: CASSLDYTGAGYTF

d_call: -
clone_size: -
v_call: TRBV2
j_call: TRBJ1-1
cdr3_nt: TGTGCCAGCAGTGACGTCCTGAACACTGAAGCTTTCTTT
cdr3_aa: CASSDVLNTEAFF

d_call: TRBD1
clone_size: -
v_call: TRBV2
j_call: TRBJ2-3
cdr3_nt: TGTGCCAGCAGACAGGGGCCGACAGATACGCAGTATTTT
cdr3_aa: CASRQGPTDTQYF

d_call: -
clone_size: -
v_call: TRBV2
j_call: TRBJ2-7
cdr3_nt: TGTGCCAGCAGTGAAGACGGGTACGGCGAGCAGTACTTC
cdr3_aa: CASSEDGYGEQYF

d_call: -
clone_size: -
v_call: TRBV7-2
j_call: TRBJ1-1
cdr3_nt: TGTGCCAGCAGCTTAATCACAGGGACGGCAGCTTTCTTT
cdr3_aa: CASSLITGTAAFF

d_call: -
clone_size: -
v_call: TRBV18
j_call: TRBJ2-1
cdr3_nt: TGTGCCAGCTCACCCCAGAGGGCCTCAAATGAGCAGTTCTTC
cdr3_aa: CASSPQRASNEQFF

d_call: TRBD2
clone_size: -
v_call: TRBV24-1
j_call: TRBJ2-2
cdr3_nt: TGTGCCACCAGTGATCCACCGGGACTAGCGGAAAGCGCGAACACCGGGGAGCTGTTTTTT
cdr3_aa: CATSDPPGLAESANTGELFF

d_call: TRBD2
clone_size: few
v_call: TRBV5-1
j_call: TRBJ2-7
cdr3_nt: TGCGCCAGCAGCGGGACTAGCGTCTCCTACGAGCAGTACTTC
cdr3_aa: CASSGTSVSYEQYF